The rows below give T cell receptor beta chains drawn from one sample of a study of human versus mouse CDR3 diversity and MHC coevolution. Some clones are missing from TCRdb's copy, which holds only in-frame ones; the method was immunoSEQ multiplex PCR. The sample shows around 74,000 clones, just under 95% of them seen only once. Sequenced material: naive CD4+ T cells from blood. These receptors all come from a person between 25 and 70 years old in good health. The CDR3 runs from the conserved cysteine through the conserved F or W. A D gene is named only where the DNA matches it firmly. Size values are once, few and many counts, or a class for expanded clones, and some rows have none.

. | TRBJ2-2 | . | TRBV6-5 | 16 | TGTGCCAGCAGTTACTCGAGGTACCGGGACACCGGGGAGCTGTTTTTT | CASSYSRYRDTGELFF
TRBD2 | TRBJ2-3 | . | TRBV27 | 13 | TGTGCCAACCCGGCCGGGGGGGGGCATACGCAGTATTTT | CANPAGGGHTQYF
. | TRBJ2-7 | . | TRBV6-5 | 15 | TGTGCCAGCAGTTTACGGGACATCCCGATCTACGAGCAGTACTTC | CASSLRDIPIYEQYF
. | TRBJ1-5 | . | TRBV7-9 | 12 | TGTGCCAGCAGCTTTGACAGTCAGCCCCAGCATTTT | CASSFDSQPQHF
TRBD1 | TRBJ2-7 | once | TRBV6-1 | 13 | TGTGCCAGCAGACTCGGGACAGGGGACGAGCAGTACTTC | CASRLGTGDEQYF
. | TRBJ2-7 | . | TRBV19 | 14 | TGTGCCAGTAGTAAGCCCCACGGAGACTACGGGCAGTACTTC | CASSKPHGDYGQYF
. | TRBJ1-1 | . | TRBV30 | 11 | TGTGCCTGGAGAGAGAGCATTCGAGCTTTCTTT | CAWRESIRAFF
. | TRBJ1-1 | once | TRBV2 | 14 | TGTGCCAGCAGTGACTGGCTCCCGAACACTGAAGCTTTCTTT | CASSDWLPNTEAFF
TRBD2 | TRBJ2-2 | few | TRBV2 | 15 | TGTGCCAGCAGCCGAACTAGCGGGGTGACCGGGGAGCTGTTTTTT | CASSRTSGVTGELFF
. | TRBJ1-1 | once | TRBV30 | 14 | TGTGCCTGGAGTCCCACAGGCGCCTACACTGAAGCTTTCTTT | CAWSPTGAYTEAFF
TRBD2 | TRBJ2-2 | . | TRBV2 | 14 | TGTGCCAGCAGGAGCGGGAGTAGCACCGGGGAGCTGTTTTTT | CASRSGSSTGELFF
. | TRBJ1-1 | . | TRBV7-6 | 15 | TGTGCCAGCAGCTTAGCGGAGGGGACCAACGCTGAAGCTTTCTTT | CASSLAEGTNAEAFF
. | TRBJ2-2 | . | TRBV7-9 | 15 | TGTGCCAGCAGCCGTGAGATCTCGAACACCGGGGAGCTGTTTTTT | CASSREISNTGELFF
. | TRBJ1-6 | . | TRBV7-3 | 13 | TGTGCCAGCAGCGGACAGTATAATTCACCCCTCCACTTT | CASSGQYNSPLHF